This TCR beta chain was recorded in a study of low-dose radiotherapy and immunotherapy resistance in tumors. Trimming removed 3 bases from V and 4 bases from J; junction bases left unmatched: 1. This CDR3 is built from 14 residues. The V gene's germline CDR1 is MNHNS and CDR2 SASEGT. At least ten counts were recorded for this clonotype. Documented time point: after trial treatment. As to treatment: LDRT plus nivolumab, ipilimumab, low-dose cyclophosphamide and aspirin (RACIN trial). Priming of first-strand cDNA relied on TRAV- and TRBV-specific primers (covering alpha and beta chains). The TCRs were subjected to amplification over roughly 18 PCR cycles employing a constant-region primer in conjunction with a V-primer adapter. TCRdb re-derived calls from the reads in MiXCR, one entry per CDR3 protein. The sample holds about 84,000 distinct CDR3 sequences, 17% seen once.

The sample here was PBMCs, taken after low-dose radiotherapy plus immunotherapy. The source is a male donor with prostate cancer. This rearrangement joins TRBV6-1 to TRBJ2-5; 11 nucleotides align to TRBD2. CDR3 DNA: TGTGCCAGCAGTGATACTAGCGGGAGAGAGACCCAGTACTTC. Translation: CASSDTSGRETQYF.